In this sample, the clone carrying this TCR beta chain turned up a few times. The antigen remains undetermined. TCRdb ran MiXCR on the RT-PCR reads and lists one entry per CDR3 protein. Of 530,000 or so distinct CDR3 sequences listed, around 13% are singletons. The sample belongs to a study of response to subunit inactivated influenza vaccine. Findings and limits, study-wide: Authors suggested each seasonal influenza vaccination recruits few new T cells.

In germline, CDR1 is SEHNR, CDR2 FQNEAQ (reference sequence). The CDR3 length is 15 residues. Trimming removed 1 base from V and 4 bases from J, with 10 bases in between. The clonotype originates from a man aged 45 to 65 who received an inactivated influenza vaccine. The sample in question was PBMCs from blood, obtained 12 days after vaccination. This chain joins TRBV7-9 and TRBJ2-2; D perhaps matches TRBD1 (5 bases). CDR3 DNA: TGTGCCAGCAGCTTAGTGACTGGGGCCACCGGGGAGCTGTTTTTT. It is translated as CASSLVTGATGELFF.